The clone carrying this T cell receptor (beta chain) occurred once. What it recognizes is unknown. The sample is drawn from a study of shared clonotypes between healthy human individuals. The table came from immunoSEQ multiplex PCR; TCRdb's copy has only in-frame clones and leaves some out. The data contain around 2.5 million clones, 90% to 95% of them singletons. Study-level results: A generally larger estimated richness was seen in naive subsets than in memory subsets. Rarefaction analysis demonstrated incomplete sorted-subset sequencing notwithstanding large depth. The authors expected sequencing depth to affect clonotype sharing among donors.

Sequenced material: naive CD4+ T cells from PBMCs. Stated subset: CD45RA+ positively selected. The TCR originated in a man between 18 and 35 years old in good health. Some clones in this sample may be carry-over from other donors' samples.

CDR3 residues: CASSSPTGFGNTIYF. The CDR3 DNA sequence: TGTGCCAGCAGTTCCCCGACGGGGTTTGGAAACACCATATATTTT. This chain uses TRBV28 with TRBJ1-3; D ambiguous. The CDR3 has 15 residues. The V and J ends lost 4 bases and 3 bases respectively, with 13 bases between them. In germline, CDR1 is MDHEN, CDR2 SYDVKM.